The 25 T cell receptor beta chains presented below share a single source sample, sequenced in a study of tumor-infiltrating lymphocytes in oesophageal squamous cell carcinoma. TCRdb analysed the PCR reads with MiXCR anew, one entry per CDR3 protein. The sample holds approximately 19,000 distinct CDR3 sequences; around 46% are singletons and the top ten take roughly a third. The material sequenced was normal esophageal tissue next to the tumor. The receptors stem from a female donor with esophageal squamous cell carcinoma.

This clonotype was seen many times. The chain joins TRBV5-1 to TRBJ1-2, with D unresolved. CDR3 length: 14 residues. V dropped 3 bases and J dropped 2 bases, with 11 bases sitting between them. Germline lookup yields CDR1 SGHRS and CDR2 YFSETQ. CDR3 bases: TGCGCCAGCAGCTCACGGGCCGGAAACTATGGCTACACCTTC. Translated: CASSSRAGNYGYTF.

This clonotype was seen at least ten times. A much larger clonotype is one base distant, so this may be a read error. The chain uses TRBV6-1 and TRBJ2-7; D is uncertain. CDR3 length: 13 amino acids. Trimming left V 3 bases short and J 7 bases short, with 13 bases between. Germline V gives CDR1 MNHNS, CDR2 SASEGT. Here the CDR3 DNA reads TGTGCCAGCAGTGACTCACCCGCGAATGAGCAGTACTTC. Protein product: CASSDSPANEQYF.

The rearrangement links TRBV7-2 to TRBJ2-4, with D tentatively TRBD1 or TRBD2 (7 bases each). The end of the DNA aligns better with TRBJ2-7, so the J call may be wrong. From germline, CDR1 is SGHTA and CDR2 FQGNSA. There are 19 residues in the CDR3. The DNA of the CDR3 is TGTGCCAGCAGCTCTCCGCGGCGCGGGGGACAGCCTACCACCTACGAGCAGTACTTC. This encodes CASSSPRRGGQPTTYEQYF.

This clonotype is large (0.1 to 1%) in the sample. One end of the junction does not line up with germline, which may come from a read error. In DNA form, the CDR3 reads TGTGCCAGCACCTTAGGGTGGACAGCTCGAGAGACCCAGTACTTC. Translation gives CASTLGWTARETQYF. The J gene is TRBJ2-5, the V gene TRBV11-2; tentatively, D is TRBD1 (6 bases). CDR1 and CDR2 from the germline V gene are SGHAT and FQNNGV. The CDR3 totals 15 residues. The full variable domain, with the rest looked up from reference TRBV11-2 and TRBJ2-5, is EAGVAQSPRYKIIEKRQSVAFWCNPISGHATLYWYQQILGQGPKLLIQFQNNGVVDDSQLPKDRFSAERLKGVDSTLKIQPAKLEDSAVYLCASTLGWTARETQYFGPGTRLLVL.

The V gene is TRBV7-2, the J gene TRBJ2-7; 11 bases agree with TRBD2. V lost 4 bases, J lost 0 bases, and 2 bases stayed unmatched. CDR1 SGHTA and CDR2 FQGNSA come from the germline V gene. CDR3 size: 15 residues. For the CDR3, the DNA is TGTGCCAGCAGCTATACTAGCGGGAGCTCCTACGAGCAGTACTTC. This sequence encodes CASSYTSGSSYEQYF.

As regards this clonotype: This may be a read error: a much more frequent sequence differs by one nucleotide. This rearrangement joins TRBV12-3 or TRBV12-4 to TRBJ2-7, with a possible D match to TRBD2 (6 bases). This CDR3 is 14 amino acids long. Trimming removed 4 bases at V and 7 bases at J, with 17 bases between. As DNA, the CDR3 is TGTGCCAGCAGTTGGGCTAGCGTGTACAATGAGCAGTACTTC. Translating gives CASSWASVYNEQYF.

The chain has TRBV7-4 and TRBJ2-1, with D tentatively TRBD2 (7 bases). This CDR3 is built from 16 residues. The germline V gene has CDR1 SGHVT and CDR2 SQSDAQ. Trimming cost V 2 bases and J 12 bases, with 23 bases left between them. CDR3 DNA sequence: TGTGCCAGCAGCTTAATAAGGGGGGGGGCCACAGATACGCAGTTCTTC. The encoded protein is CASSLIRGGATDTQFF.

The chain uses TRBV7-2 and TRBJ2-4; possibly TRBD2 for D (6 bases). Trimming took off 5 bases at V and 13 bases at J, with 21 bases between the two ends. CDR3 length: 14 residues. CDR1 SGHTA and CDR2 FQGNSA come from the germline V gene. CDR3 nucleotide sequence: TGTGCCAGCAGCCAAAACGGGAGAACAGATACGCAGTACTTC. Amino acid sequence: CASSQNGRTDTQYF.

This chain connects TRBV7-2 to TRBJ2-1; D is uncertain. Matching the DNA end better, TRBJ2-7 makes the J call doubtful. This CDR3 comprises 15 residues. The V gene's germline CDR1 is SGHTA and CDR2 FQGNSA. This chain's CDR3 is CASSPQGQGLDEQYF. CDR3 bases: TGTGCCAGCAGCCCTCAAGGGCAAGGTTTGGACGAGCAGTACTTC.

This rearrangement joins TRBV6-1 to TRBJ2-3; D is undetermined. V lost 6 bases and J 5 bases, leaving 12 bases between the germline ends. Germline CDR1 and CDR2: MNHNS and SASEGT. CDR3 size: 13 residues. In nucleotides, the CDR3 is TGTGCCAGCAGCTCCACCGTCTTAGATACGCAGTATTTT. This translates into CASSSTVLDTQYF.

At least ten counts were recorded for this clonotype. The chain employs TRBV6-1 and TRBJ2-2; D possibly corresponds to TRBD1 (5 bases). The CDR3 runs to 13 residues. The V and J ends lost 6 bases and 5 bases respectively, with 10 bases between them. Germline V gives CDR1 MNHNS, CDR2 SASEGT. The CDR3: CASRVSGTGELFF. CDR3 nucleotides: TGTGCCAGCAGAGTGTCAGGGACCGGGGAGCTGTTTTTT.

The CDR3 DNA follows: TGTGCCAGCAGCTCCCGGGACAGGGGAACCCAAGAGACCCAGTACTTC. Protein product: CASSSRDRGTQETQYF. The chain links TRBV7-6 to TRBJ2-5; 10 bases match TRBD1. The J segment lost 1 base and the V segment lost 4 bases, leaving 6 bases of the junction unmatched. This CDR3 region has 16 residues. Germline CDR1 is SGHVS and CDR2 is FNYEAQ.

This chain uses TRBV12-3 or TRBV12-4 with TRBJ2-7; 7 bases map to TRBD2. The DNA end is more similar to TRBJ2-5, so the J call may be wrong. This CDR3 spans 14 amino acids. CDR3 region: CASSQASGKETQYF. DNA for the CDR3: TGTGCCAGCTCCCAGGCTAGCGGAAAAGAGACCCAGTACTTC.

The CDR3 DNA reads as TGCGCCAGCAGCCCAGGGACAGCCTACAATGAGCAGTTCTTC. Residues: CASSPGTAYNEQFF. The J gene is TRBJ2-5, the V gene TRBV5-1; 7 bases fit TRBD1. The closer fit of TRBJ2-1 to the DNA end suggests the J call may be wrong. The V gene's germline CDR1 is SGHRS and CDR2 YFSETQ. CDR3 length equals 14 residues.

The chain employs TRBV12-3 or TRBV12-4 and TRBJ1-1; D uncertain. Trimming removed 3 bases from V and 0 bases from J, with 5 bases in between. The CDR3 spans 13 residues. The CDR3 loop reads CASSLTVNTEAFF. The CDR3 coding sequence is TGTGCCAGCAGTTTGACGGTGAACACTGAAGCTTTCTTT.

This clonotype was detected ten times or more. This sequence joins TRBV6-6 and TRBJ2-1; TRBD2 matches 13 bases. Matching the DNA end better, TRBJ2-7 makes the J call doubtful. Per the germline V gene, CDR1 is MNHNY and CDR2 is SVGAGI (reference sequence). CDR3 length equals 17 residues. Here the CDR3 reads CASSYSGLAGVYNEQYF. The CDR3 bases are TGTGCCAGCAGTTACTCAGGACTAGCGGGAGTCTACAATGAGCAGTACTTC.

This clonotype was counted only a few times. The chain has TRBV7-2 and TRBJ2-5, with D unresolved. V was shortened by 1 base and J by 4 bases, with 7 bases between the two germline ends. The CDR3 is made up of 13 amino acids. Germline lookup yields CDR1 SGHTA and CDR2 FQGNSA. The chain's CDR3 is CASSLVDRETQYF. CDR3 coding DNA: TGTGCCAGCAGCTTAGTGGACCGAGAGACCCAGTACTTC.

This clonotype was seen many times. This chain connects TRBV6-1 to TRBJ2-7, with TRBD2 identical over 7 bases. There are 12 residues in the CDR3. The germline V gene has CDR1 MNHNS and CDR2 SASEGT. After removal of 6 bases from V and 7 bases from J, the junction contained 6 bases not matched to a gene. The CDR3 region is CASRDPSGEQYF. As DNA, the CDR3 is TGTGCCAGCAGAGATCCTAGCGGTGAGCAGTACTTC.

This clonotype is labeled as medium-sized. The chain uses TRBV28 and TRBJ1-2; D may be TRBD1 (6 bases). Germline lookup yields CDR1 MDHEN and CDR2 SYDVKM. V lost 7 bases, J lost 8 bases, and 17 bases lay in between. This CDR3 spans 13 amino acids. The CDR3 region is CASNPPPGVGYTF. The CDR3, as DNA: TGTGCCAGCAACCCTCCCCCAGGGGTAGGCTACACCTTC.

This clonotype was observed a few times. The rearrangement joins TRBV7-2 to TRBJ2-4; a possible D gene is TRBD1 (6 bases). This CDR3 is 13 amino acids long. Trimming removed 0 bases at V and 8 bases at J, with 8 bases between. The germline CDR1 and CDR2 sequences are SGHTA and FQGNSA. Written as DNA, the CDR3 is TGTGCCAGCAGCTTAGCTGGGACACACATTCAGTACTTC. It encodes CASSLAGTHIQYF.

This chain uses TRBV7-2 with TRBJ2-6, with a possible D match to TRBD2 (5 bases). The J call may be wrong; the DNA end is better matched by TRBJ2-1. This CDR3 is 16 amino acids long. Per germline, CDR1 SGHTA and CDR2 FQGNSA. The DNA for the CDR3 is TGTGCCAGCAGCTCCCCCCTAGGGCGGGTCCGGTACGAGCAGTTCTTC. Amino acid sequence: CASSSPLGRVRYEQFF.

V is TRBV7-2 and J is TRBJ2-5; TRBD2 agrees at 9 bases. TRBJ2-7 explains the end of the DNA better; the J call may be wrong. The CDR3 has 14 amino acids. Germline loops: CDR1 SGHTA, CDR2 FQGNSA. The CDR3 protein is CASTIAGVSYEQYF. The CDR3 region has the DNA TGTGCCAGCACCATAGCGGGAGTGTCCTACGAGCAGTACTTC.

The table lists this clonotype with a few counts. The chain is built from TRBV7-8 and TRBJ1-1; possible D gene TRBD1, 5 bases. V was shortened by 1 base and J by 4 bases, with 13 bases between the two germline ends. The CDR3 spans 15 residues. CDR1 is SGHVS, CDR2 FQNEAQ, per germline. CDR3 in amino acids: CASSLVQGFRTEAFF. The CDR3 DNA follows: TGTGCCAGCAGCTTAGTTCAGGGTTTTCGCACTGAAGCTTTCTTT.

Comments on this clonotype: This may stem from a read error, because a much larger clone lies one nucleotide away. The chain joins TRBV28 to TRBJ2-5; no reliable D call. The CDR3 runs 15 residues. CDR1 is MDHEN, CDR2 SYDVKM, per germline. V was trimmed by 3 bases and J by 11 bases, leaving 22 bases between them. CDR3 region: CASSFIGQIYNEQYF. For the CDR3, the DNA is TGTGCCAGCAGTTTTATAGGGCAGATCTACAATGAGCAGTACTTC.

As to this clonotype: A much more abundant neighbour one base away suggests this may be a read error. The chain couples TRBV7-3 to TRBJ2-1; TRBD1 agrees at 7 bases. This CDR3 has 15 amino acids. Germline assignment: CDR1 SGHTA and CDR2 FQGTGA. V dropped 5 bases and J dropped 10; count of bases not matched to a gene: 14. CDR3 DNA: TGTGCCAGCAGCCTGAATCCCGGGACAGCCTACGAGCAGTTCTTC. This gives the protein CASSLNPGTAYEQFF. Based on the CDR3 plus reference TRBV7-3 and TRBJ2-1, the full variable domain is GAGVSQTPSNKVTEKGKYVELRCDPISGHTALYWYRQSLGQGPEFLIYFQGTGAADDSGLPNDRFFAVRPEGSVSTLKIQRTERGDSAVYLCASSLNPGTAYEQFFGPGTRLTVL.